Presented here are 13 T cell receptor beta chains from one specimen sequenced in a study of cytomegalovirus exposure and HLA in healthy donors (dated by TCRdb to about 2017). Libraries were built with the immunoSEQ multiplex PCR assay. For the multiplex PCR, a mixture combining 60 forward primers for TCR Vbeta segments and 13 reverse primers for TCR Jbeta segments was used. Here the immuneACCESS table is served through TCRdb, limited to in-frame sequences with V and J called. Missing clones are a known gap in these copies; in checked studies unresolved V genes cover under half, and the rest lacks a known reason. For this sample the table gives about 76,000 clones, of which nearly 80% were detected only once. The ten largest clones take up approximately 9% of the sample. Input material: PBMCs. The source of these receptors is a woman aged 40 to 50 in good health and CMV-seropositive.

This chain links TRBV7-7 with TRBJ2-1, with 11 positions matching TRBD2. The CDR3 contains 16 residues. V dropped 3 bases and J dropped 5; count of bases not matched to a gene: 6. Germline V gene sequence: CDR1 SSHAT, CDR2 FNYEAQ (reference sequence). CDR3 coding DNA: TGTGCCAGCAGCTTTGGAGTAGCGGGGGGGAACAATGAGCAGTTCTTC. As protein: CASSFGVAGGNNEQFF.

The chain has TRBV5-1 and TRBJ2-5; D possibly corresponds to TRBD2 (5 bases). Germline lookup yields CDR1 SGHRS and CDR2 YFSETQ. The CDR3 loop spans 14 amino acids. Deletions cut 0 bases from V and 4 bases from J, with 10 bases between. CDR3 nucleotides: TGCGCCAGCAGCTTGGGCCGCGGAGGAGAGACCCAGTACTTC. It encodes CASSLGRGGETQYF. Full variable domain (remainder filled in from reference TRBV5-1 and TRBJ2-5): KAGVTQTPRYLIKTRGQQVTLSCSPISGHRSVSWYQQTPGQGLQFLFEYFSETQRNKGNFPGRFSGRQFSNSRSEMNVSTLELGDSALYLCASSLGRGGETQYFGPGTRLLVL.

V and J are TRBV19 and TRBJ2-6; possibly TRBD1 for D (5 bases). The CDR3 is 16 residues long. The V gene's germline CDR1 is LNHDA and CDR2 SQIVND (reference sequence). The germline V and J ends were trimmed by 3 bases and 3 bases, with 12 bases remaining between them. The CDR3: CASSITRQGGANVLTF. DNA for the CDR3: TGTGCCAGTAGTATTACCCGTCAGGGTGGGGCCAACGTCCTGACTTTC. The complete variable domain, with remaining parts taken from reference TRBV19 and TRBJ2-6, reads DGGITQSPKYLFRKEGQNVTLSCEQNLNHDAMYWYRQDPGQGLRLIYYSQIVNDFQKGDIAEGYSVSREKKESFPLTVTSAQKNPTAFYLCASSITRQGGANVLTFGAGSRLTVL.

This chain uses TRBV19 with TRBJ2-7; 11 nucleotides line up with TRBD1. Unmatched junction bases numbered 5, after V lost 4 bases and J lost 3 bases. This CDR3 region has 15 residues. Looked up from germline, CDR1 is LNHDA and CDR2 is SQIVND (reference sequence). CDR3: CASSTPGTGGYEQYF. The CDR3 nucleotides read TGTGCCAGTAGTACGCCCGGGACAGGGGGCTACGAGCAGTACTTC.

V and J are TRBV7-9 and TRBJ2-7, with 8 bases that match TRBD1. The CDR3 is 14 residues long. Trimming removed 3 bases from V and 5 bases from J; junction bases left unmatched: 6. Per germline, CDR1 SEHNR and CDR2 FQNEAQ (reference sequence). CDR3 nucleotide sequence: TGTGCCAGCAGCTTCCAGGGGGCTGGGGACGAGCAGTACTTC. Its protein is CASSFQGAGDEQYF.

Only a few counts were recorded for this clone. The chain links TRBV2 to TRBJ2-5; the match to TRBD1 covers 7 bases. The germline V gene has CDR1 SNHLY and CDR2 FYNNEI. The CDR3 covers 13 residues. Trimming took 10 bases from V and 1 from J; bases not matched to a gene: 6. CDR3 sequence (DNA): TGTGCCACCAGGACAGGTGTCCAAGAGACCCAGTACTTC. This gives the protein CATRTGVQETQYF.

The rearrangement joins TRBV6-6 to TRBJ2-3; 7 bases align to TRBD2. CDR1 and CDR2 from the germline V gene are MNHNY and SVGAGI (reference sequence). With 0 bases clipped from V and 4 bases from J, the junction kept 4 bases outside the gene matches. The CDR3 has 15 amino acids. The DNA of the CDR3 is TGTGCCAGCAGTTACTCGTTACTAGCGCCAGATACGCAGTATTTT. This translates into CASSYSLLAPDTQYF.

This clone was detected once. This chain joins TRBV7-6 and TRBJ1-1; TRBD1 aligns across 10 bases. This CDR3 is 15 amino acids long. The trim removed 0 bases at V and 5 bases at J, leaving 3 bases unmatched. Germline assignment: CDR1 SGHVS and CDR2 FNYEAQ. CDR3 loop: CASSLATGGRTEAFF. CDR3 DNA sequence: TGTGCCAGCAGCTTAGCGACAGGGGGCAGGACTGAAGCTTTCTTT.

J is TRBJ1-5 and V is TRBV27; the D gene is possibly TRBD1 (5 bases). V dropped 3 bases and J dropped 5 bases, with 11 bases sitting between them. Germline V gene sequence: CDR1 MNHEY, CDR2 SMNVEV (reference sequence). This CDR3 has 14 residues. Here the CDR3 DNA reads TGTGCCAGCAGTTTCTTGGGAGGGGATCAGCCCCAGCATTTT. It encodes CASSFLGGDQPQHF.

The V and J genes are TRBV29-1 and TRBJ2-5; 9 bases map to TRBD1. This CDR3 has 13 amino acids. The germline V gene encodes CDR1 SQVTM and CDR2 ANQGSEA. The trim removed 7 bases at V and 5 bases at J, leaving 8 bases unmatched. CDR3 nucleotide sequence: TGCAGCGCAAACAGGGGGCGAGGGGAGACCCAGTACTTC. This sequence encodes CSANRGRGETQYF.

The J gene is TRBJ2-7, the V gene TRBV27; D gene unclear. This CDR3 is built from 15 residues. The V end lost 2 bases, the J end lost 2 bases, and 13 bases lay between the germline ends. Germline lookup yields CDR1 MNHEY and CDR2 SMNVEV (reference sequence). Written as DNA, the CDR3 is TGTGCCAGCAGTTTAAATCCGCAGCTAGCCTACGAGCAGTACTTC. Protein: CASSLNPQLAYEQYF.

The V and J genes are TRBV9 and TRBJ1-2, with D hard to call. Germline V gene lookup returns CDR1 SGDLS and CDR2 YYNGEE. Trimming took off 1 base at V and 4 bases at J, with 11 bases between the two ends. The CDR3 is 14 residues long. For the CDR3, the DNA is TGTGCCAGCAGCGTATCGGAGCTTTTCTATGGCTACACCTTC. Amino acids: CASSVSELFYGYTF.

In its sample, this clone was seen a few times. The chain joins TRBV19 to TRBJ2-1, with TRBD1 matching over 9 bases. The ends lost 2 bases at V and 8 bases at J; junction bases unmatched: 7. The CDR3 length is 15 residues. Germline-derived CDR1 and CDR2 are LNHDA and SQIVND (reference sequence). The DNA of the CDR3 is TGTGCCAGTAGTATAATGGGGACAGGGTTGGATGAGCAGTTCTTC. Amino acid sequence: CASSIMGTGLDEQFF.